Presented here are 32 T cell receptor beta chains from one specimen sequenced in a study of blood T cells in healthy people across ages (dated by TCRdb to the mid-2010s). Library construction relied on 5' RACE. Instrument used: Illumina HiSeq 2500. The second PCR ran for about 7 to 11 cycles and used a J-beta primer mix along with a sample-barcoded 5' primer. The public sequencing data were trimmed at Q25 with fastp and processed into clonotypes with MiXCR by TCRdb, which kept only in-frame beta chains. Every entry covers one CDR3 protein and lists the most common genes and DNA from its rows. For this sample there are around 520,000 distinct CDR3 sequences; about a quarter appear just once. Over 3.5% of the sample lies in the top ten. These data were likewise used in another study, on T cells of mothers and their children.

Material: blood. These receptors were taken from a boy younger than 10 in good health.

The CDR3 loop is CASSNGGGNTEAFF. The CDR3 DNA reads TGTGCCAGCAGTAACGGAGGGGGGAACACTGAAGCTTTCTTT. The chain recombines TRBV6-6 with TRBJ1-1; weak D call: TRBD1 (6 bases). Germline V CDR1 and CDR2: MNHNY, SVGAGI (reference sequence). The V end lost 5 bases, the J end lost 1 base, and 11 bases lay between the germline ends. The CDR3 has 14 amino acids.

In this sample, this clonotype turned up a few times. The V call is TRBV5-1, the J call TRBJ2-5, with 11 nucleotides matching TRBD2. Trimming removed 7 bases from V and 4 bases from J; junction bases left unmatched: 6. Germline V gene lookup returns CDR1 SGHRS and CDR2 YFSETQ. The CDR3 sequence is 14 residues long. CDR3 in amino acids: CASQTSGIRETQYF. The DNA of the CDR3 is TGCGCCAGCCAGACTAGCGGGATACGAGAGACCCAGTACTTC.

A few counts support this clonotype. The chain has TRBV3-1 and TRBJ2-5; D is unclear. V dropped 2 bases and J dropped 2 bases, with 9 bases sitting between them. The CDR3 extends over 14 amino acids. Germline V gene lookup returns CDR1 LGHDT and CDR2 YNNKEL (reference sequence). CDR3 loop: CASSQRSNQETQYF. The CDR3, as DNA: TGTGCCAGCAGCCAAAGGAGCAATCAAGAGACCCAGTACTTC.

This clonotype was counted ten times or more. V and J are TRBV3-1 and TRBJ2-5; D unresolved. Trimming removed 1 base from V and 1 base from J, with 1 base in between. CDR3 size: 12 residues. Germline V gives CDR1 LGHDT, CDR2 YNNKEL (reference sequence). CDR3 region: CASSQVQETQYF. CDR3 nucleotide sequence: TGTGCCAGCAGCCAAGTCCAAGAGACCCAGTACTTC.

The chain is built from TRBV10-2 and TRBJ2-7, with no clear D. Trimming removed 0 bases from V and 10 bases from J, with 7 bases in between. The CDR3 extends over 11 amino acids. CDR1 is WSHSY, CDR2 SAAADI, per germline. DNA of the CDR3: TGCGCCAGCAGTGAGTCTAGCCTTCAGTACTTC. It is translated as CASSESSLQYF.

The rearrangement joins TRBV6-1 to TRBJ1-3; no clear D gene. V was trimmed by 5 bases and J by 3 bases, leaving 11 bases between them. The germline V gene has CDR1 MNHNS and CDR2 SASEGT. The CDR3 is 14 amino acids. The CDR3 here is CASSSPVLGNTIYF. The CDR3 region has the DNA TGTGCCAGCAGTTCTCCAGTTCTTGGAAACACCATATATTTT.

This clonotype was counted a few times. The J gene is TRBJ2-1, the V gene TRBV7-9; D perhaps matches TRBD2 (6 bases). The CDR3 totals 15 residues. Trimming left V 7 bases short and J 6 bases short, with 19 bases between. CDR1 is SEHNR and CDR2 is FQNEAQ in the germline V gene (reference sequence). The CDR3 loop is CASTNGAGLGNEQFF. Here the CDR3 DNA reads TGTGCCAGCACCAATGGGGCGGGATTGGGCAATGAGCAGTTCTTC.

This clonotype was detected ten times or more. The chain employs TRBV2 and TRBJ2-1, with 11 bases that match TRBD2. V shed 5 bases and J 7 bases; nucleotides not matched to a gene: 4. CDR3 length equals 14 residues. The germline CDR1 and CDR2 sequences are SNHLY and FYNNEI. The chain's CDR3 is CASSSVAGGNEQFF. The CDR3 DNA sequence: TGTGCCAGCAGTTCAGTAGCGGGAGGGAATGAGCAGTTCTTC.

The rearrangement links TRBV4-3 to TRBJ1-1, with TRBD1 as a possible D gene (5 bases). Trimming removed 8 bases at V and 0 bases at J, with 16 bases between. The length of the CDR3 is 15 residues. Germline V gene lookup returns CDR1 LGHNA and CDR2 YSLEER. CDR3 DNA: TGCGCCAGCCGACTCGACGGGGCGTTGAACACTGAAGCTTTCTTT. It is translated as CASRLDGALNTEAFF.

Many counts were recorded for this clonotype. The J gene is TRBJ2-5, the V gene TRBV5-1, with TRBD2 matching over 7 bases. This CDR3 comprises 14 residues. V was clipped by 3 bases and J by 0 bases; unmatched bases: 2. Germline CDR1 reads SGHRS; CDR2 reads YFSETQ. CDR3 bases: TGCGCCAGCAGCTCCGGGACTAACCAAGAGACCCAGTACTTC. Translating it yields CASSSGTNQETQYF.

DNA for the CDR3: TGTGCCAGCAGACAGGGGTTTAATCAGCCCCAGCATTTT. Its translation: CASRQGFNQPQHF. V usage is TRBV4-2 and J usage is TRBJ1-5, with TRBD1 matching 7 bases. CDR1 and CDR2 from the germline V gene are LGHNA and YNFKEQ. Trimming at V came to 6 bases and at J to 4 bases, leaving 3 bases not matched to a gene. This CDR3 has 13 residues.

This clonotype was found a few times. The V call is TRBV9, the J call TRBJ2-7; the match to TRBD1 covers 7 bases. The CDR3 spans 16 residues. Germline V gene lookup returns CDR1 SGDLS and CDR2 YYNGEE. V gave up 4 bases and J gave up 0 bases; unmatched junction bases: 10. CDR3 DNA sequence: TGTGCCAGCAGCTCCTCGGACGGGACAGCCTCCTACGAGCAGTACTTC. It yields the protein CASSSSDGTASYEQYF.

This clonotype appeared a few times. CDR3 region: CSVVASSGSPGEQYF. The CDR3 nucleotides read TGCAGCGTTGTAGCGTCTAGCGGGAGCCCTGGCGAGCAGTACTTC. The chain uses TRBV29-1 and TRBJ2-7; TRBD2 matches 10 bases. CDR1 and CDR2 from the germline V gene are SQVTM and ANQGSEA. Germline trimming cut 4 bases from V and 6 bases from J; bases unmatched to any gene: 12. The length of the CDR3 is 15 residues.

V usage is TRBV7-8 and J usage is TRBJ2-1, with D unclear. There are 14 residues in the CDR3. Germline loops: CDR1 SGHVS, CDR2 FQNEAQ. Trimming stripped 1 base from V and 4 bases from J, with 8 bases between. The CDR3 DNA reads TGTGCCAGCAGCTTAGTGGTGGGGTACAATGAGCAGTTCTTC. It specifies CASSLVVGYNEQFF.

This clonotype showed up just a few times. The chain carries TRBV20-1 and TRBJ2-7; D not certain. V shed 6 bases and J shed 6 bases, with 21 bases lying between them. There are 14 residues in the CDR3. The germline CDR1 and CDR2 sequences are DFQATT and SNEGSKA (reference sequence). DNA for the CDR3: TGCAGTGCGAGAAGTCTTGCCGGACCCCCCGAGCAGTACTTC. This sequence encodes CSARSLAGPPEQYF.

This clonotype was detected only a few times. The rearrangement uses TRBV7-9 and TRBJ1-2, with a possible D match to TRBD1 (6 bases). Looked up from germline, CDR1 is SEHNR and CDR2 is FQNEAQ (reference sequence). There are 15 residues in the CDR3. The V gene lost 4 bases and the J gene lost 4 bases, with 16 bases spanning the gap. The CDR3 DNA reads TGTGCCAGCAGCTCCTACGACAGGAATACCTATGGCTACACCTTC. This gives the protein CASSSYDRNTYGYTF.

This clonotype was counted a few times. The V gene is TRBV15, the J gene TRBJ2-5, with 12 bases that match TRBD2. Judging by the DNA end, TRBJ2-1 fits better; the J call may be wrong. The CDR3 totals 18 residues. Germline V lookup: CDR1 LNHNV, CDR2 YYDKDF (reference sequence). This CDR3 is CATSRGTSGLGLGDEQFF. CDR3 coding DNA: TGTGCCACCAGCAGGGGGACTAGCGGGTTGGGCCTCGGCGATGAGCAGTTCTTC.

In this sample, this clonotype turned up a few times. The chain has TRBV4-2 and TRBJ2-7; D call uncertain. The germline gives CDR1 LGHNA, CDR2 YNFKEQ. Trimming took off 0 bases at V and 6 bases at J, with 9 bases between the two ends. This CDR3 region has 13 residues. This chain's CDR3 is CASSQDLSSEQYF. The CDR3 region has the DNA TGTGCCAGCAGCCAAGATCTTAGCAGCGAGCAGTACTTC.

Concerning this clonotype itself: The junction does not match germline at one end; this may be a read error. The chain has TRBV29-1 and TRBJ2-5; the D is unclear. Germline CDR1 reads SQVTM; CDR2 reads ANQGSEA. The CDR3 runs 12 residues. The CDR3 spells CSVGWQQEIQYF. In DNA, the CDR3 is TGCAGCGTTGGGTGGCAGCAAGAGATCCAGTACTTC.

The chain carries TRBV5-1 and TRBJ2-7; TRBD2 matches 7 bases. CDR1 and CDR2 (germline): SGHRS, YFSETQ. The CDR3 sequence is 11 residues long. CDR3 nucleotide sequence: TGCGAGGGAGGGTCTCTGAGCGAGCAGTACTTC. It codes for CEGGSLSEQYF. Full variable domain (outside the CDR3, taken from reference TRBV5-1 and TRBJ2-7): KAGVTQTPRYLIKTRGQQVTLSCSPISGHRSVSWYQQTPGQGLQFLFEYFSETQRNKGNFPGRFSGRQFSNSRSEMNVSTLELGDSALYLCEGGSLSEQYFGPGTRLTVT.

This chain links TRBV10-3 with TRBJ2-7, with D possibly TRBD1 on 6 matching bases. CDR1 ENHRY and CDR2 SYGVKD come from the germline V gene. The CDR3 runs to 14 residues. Trimming removed 5 bases at V and 4 bases at J, with 15 bases between. The CDR3 protein is CAISSGSQGYEQYF. CDR3 DNA: TGTGCCATCAGTAGTGGGTCACAGGGTTACGAGCAGTACTTC.

The chain carries TRBV18 and TRBJ2-5, with TRBD1 identical over 7 bases. With the DNA end fitting TRBJ2-7 better, the J assignment may be wrong. The CDR3 is made up of 16 amino acids. Per the germline V gene, CDR1 is KGHSH and CDR2 is LQKENI. CDR3 nucleotides: TGTGCCAGCTCACCACCACAGGGGACCCACTCCTACGAGCAGTACTTC. It encodes CASSPPQGTHSYEQYF.

The chain carries TRBV20-1 and TRBJ2-1; no firm D call. The germline gives CDR1 DFQATT, CDR2 SNEGSKA (reference sequence). The ends were cut back, 0 bases at V and 0 bases at J, with 12 bases in the middle. The CDR3 has 16 amino acids. CDR3: CSARDTELSSYNEQFF. In DNA, the CDR3 is TGCAGTGCTAGAGATACGGAGCTTAGCTCCTACAATGAGCAGTTCTTC.

This clonotype was counted only a few times. The J gene is TRBJ1-2, the V gene TRBV18; 7 nucleotides align to TRBD1. CDR3 length: 16 amino acids. The ends lost 0 bases at V and 1 base at J; junction bases unmatched: 5. The germline V gene has CDR1 KGHSH and CDR2 LQKENI. The CDR3: CASSPPGQGVNYGYTF. The CDR3, as DNA: TGTGCCAGCTCACCACCGGGTCAGGGGGTTAACTATGGCTACACCTTC.

This clonotype was picked up a small number of times. The chain links TRBV20-1 to TRBJ2-7; the match to TRBD2 covers 8 bases. Trimming at V came to 0 bases and at J to 4 bases, leaving 5 bases not matched to a gene. This CDR3 spans 14 amino acids. Germline-derived CDR1 and CDR2 are DFQATT and SNEGSKA (reference sequence). The CDR3 DNA follows: TGCAGTGCTAGAGATAGTGGGACTAGATACGAGCAGTACTTC. Its protein product is CSARDSGTRYEQYF.

The chain couples TRBV12-3 or TRBV12-4 to TRBJ2-7; D remains ambiguous. The CDR3 consists of 12 residues. Deletions cut 6 bases from V and 5 bases from J, with 11 bases between. The CDR3 region is CASSTRANEQYV. The DNA of the CDR3 is TGTGCCAGCAGCACCCGAGCCAACGAGCAGTACGTC.

The chain combines TRBV12-3 or TRBV12-4 with TRBJ2-3; D ambiguous. The CDR3 sequence is 15 residues long. Trimming shortened V by 5 bases and J by 2 bases, and 14 bases separated the two germline ends. CDR3 protein: CASSRRMTITDTQYF. The CDR3 nucleotides are TGTGCCAGCAGTCGCCGGATGACCATCACAGATACGCAGTATTTT.

The chain joins TRBV5-1 to TRBJ2-1; 9 bases line up with TRBD2. After removal of 3 bases from V and 2 bases from J, the junction contained 9 bases not matched to a gene. The CDR3 extends over 17 amino acids. The germline CDR1 and CDR2 sequences are SGHRS and YFSETQ. CDR3 sequence (DNA): TGCGCCAGCAGCTGGGGATCTAGCGGGGTGGCCTACAATGAGCAGTTCTTC. Amino acids: CASSWGSSGVAYNEQFF. Using reference TRBV5-1 and TRBJ2-1 for the parts outside the CDR3, the full variable domain is KAGVTQTPRYLIKTRGQQVTLSCSPISGHRSVSWYQQTPGQGLQFLFEYFSETQRNKGNFPGRFSGRQFSNSRSEMNVSTLELGDSALYLCASSWGSSGVAYNEQFFGPGTRLTVL.

This chain links TRBV7-2 with TRBJ1-5; 9 bases map to TRBD1. The germline V gene has CDR1 SGHTA and CDR2 FQGNSA. The V gene end was trimmed by 5 bases and the J gene end by 4 bases; junction bases not matched to a gene: 6. The length of the CDR3 is 15 residues. The CDR3 DNA is TGTGCCAGCAGCCGGAGGACAGGGGAAAATCAGCCCCAGCATTTT. It encodes CASSRRTGENQPQHF.

The chain recombines TRBV7-9 with TRBJ1-4, with TRBD1 matching 7 bases. This CDR3 is 15 amino acids long. The germline gives CDR1 SEHNR, CDR2 FQNEAQ (reference sequence). The V gene end was trimmed by 5 bases and the J gene end by 5 bases; junction bases not matched to a gene: 8. CDR3 region: CASSRPTTGNEKLFF. The CDR3 region has the DNA TGTGCCAGCAGCCGCCCGACGACAGGGAATGAAAAACTGTTTTTT.

There are a few counts of this clonotype. The chain uses TRBV7-9 and TRBJ1-4; 7 bases align to TRBD1. Germline V lookup: CDR1 SEHNR, CDR2 FQNEAQ (reference sequence). With V trimmed by 5 bases and J by 5 bases, 5 bases remained unmatched. The CDR3 is 14 amino acids. The CDR3 spells CASSPGTENEKLFF. Here the CDR3 DNA reads TGTGCCAGCAGCCCCGGGACAGAAAATGAAAAACTGTTTTTT. The full variable domain, in which reference TRBV7-9 and TRBJ1-4 provide the parts outside the CDR3, is DTGVSQNPRHKITKRGQNVTFRCDPISEHNRLYWYRQTLGQGPEFLTYFQNEAQLEKSRLLSDRFSAERPKGSFSTLEIQRTEQGDSAMYLCASSPGTENEKLFFGSGTQLSVL.

The gene calls are TRBV4-2 and TRBJ1-2; D perhaps matches TRBD1 (5 bases). V dropped 1 base and J dropped 3 bases, with 12 bases sitting between them. Germline V gene lookup returns CDR1 LGHNA and CDR2 YNFKEQ. CDR3 length equals 15 residues. For the CDR3, the DNA is TGTGCCAGCAGCCAAGCTAGCCAGGGAGACTATGGCTACACCTTC. Translating it yields CASSQASQGDYGYTF.